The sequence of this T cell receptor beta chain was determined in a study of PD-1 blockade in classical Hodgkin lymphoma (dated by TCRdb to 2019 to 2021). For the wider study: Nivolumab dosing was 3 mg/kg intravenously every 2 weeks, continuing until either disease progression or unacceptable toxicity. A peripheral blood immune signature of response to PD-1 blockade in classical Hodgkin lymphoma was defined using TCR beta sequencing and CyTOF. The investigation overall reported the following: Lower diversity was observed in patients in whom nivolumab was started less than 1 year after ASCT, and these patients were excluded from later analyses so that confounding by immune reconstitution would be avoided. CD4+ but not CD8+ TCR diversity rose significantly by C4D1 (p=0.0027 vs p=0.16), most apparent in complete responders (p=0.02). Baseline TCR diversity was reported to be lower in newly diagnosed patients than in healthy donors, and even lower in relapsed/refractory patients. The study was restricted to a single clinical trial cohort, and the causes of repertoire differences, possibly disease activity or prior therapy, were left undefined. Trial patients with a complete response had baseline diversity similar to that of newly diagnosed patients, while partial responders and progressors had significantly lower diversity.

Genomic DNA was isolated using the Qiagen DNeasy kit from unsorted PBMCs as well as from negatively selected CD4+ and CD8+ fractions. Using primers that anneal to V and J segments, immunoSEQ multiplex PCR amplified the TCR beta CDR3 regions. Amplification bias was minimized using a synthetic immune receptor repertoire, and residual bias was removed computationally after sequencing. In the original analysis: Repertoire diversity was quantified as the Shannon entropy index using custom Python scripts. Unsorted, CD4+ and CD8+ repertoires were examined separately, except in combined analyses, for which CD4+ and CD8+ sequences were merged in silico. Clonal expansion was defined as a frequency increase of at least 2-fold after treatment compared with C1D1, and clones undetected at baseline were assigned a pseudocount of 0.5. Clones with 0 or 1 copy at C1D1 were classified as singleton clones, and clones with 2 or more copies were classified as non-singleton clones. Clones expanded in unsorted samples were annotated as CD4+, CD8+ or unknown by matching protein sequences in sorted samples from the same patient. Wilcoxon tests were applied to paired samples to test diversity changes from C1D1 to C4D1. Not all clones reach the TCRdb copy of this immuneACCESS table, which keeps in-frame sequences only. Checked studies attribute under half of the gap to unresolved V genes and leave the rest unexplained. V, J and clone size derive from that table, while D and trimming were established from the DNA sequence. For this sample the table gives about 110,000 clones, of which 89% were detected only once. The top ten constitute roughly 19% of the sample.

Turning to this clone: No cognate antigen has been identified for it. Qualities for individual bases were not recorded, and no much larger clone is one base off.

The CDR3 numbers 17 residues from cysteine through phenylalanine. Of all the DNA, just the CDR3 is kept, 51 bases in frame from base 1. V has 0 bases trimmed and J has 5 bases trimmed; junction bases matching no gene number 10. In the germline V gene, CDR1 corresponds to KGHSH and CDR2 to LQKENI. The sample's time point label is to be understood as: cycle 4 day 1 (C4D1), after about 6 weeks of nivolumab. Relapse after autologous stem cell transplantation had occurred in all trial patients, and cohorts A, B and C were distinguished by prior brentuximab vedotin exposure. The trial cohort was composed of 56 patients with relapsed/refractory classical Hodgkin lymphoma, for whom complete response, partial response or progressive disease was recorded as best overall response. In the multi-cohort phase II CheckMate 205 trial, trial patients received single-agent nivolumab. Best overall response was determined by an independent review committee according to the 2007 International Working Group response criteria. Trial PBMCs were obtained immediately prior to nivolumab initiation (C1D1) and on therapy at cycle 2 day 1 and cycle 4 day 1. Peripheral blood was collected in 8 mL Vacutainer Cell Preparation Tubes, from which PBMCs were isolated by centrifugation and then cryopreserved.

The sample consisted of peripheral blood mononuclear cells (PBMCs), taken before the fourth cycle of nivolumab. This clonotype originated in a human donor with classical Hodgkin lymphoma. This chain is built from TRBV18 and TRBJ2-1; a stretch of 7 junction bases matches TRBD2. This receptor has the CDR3 CASSPPGVAGVNNEQFF. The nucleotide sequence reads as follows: TGTGCCAGCTCACCACCGGGGGTCGCGGGGGTTAACAATGAGCAGTTCTTC.